Shown below are 29 T cell receptor beta chains from a single sample sequenced in a study of coeliac disease. Generated by immunoSEQ multiplex PCR, the TCRdb table keeps only in-frame clones and is missing some. The sample includes 4,000 to 6,000 clones, 60% to 70% of them seen just once. What was sequenced was lamina propria lymphocytes from the gut. These receptors came from a woman in her 70s with celiac disease.

The chain couples TRBV5-8 to TRBJ1-3, with D perhaps TRBD1 (5 bases). CDR3 length: 16 residues. Trimming took off 0 bases at V and 0 bases at J, with 10 bases between the two ends. The germline V gene has CDR1 SGHTS and CDR2 YDEGEE. CDR3 in amino acids: CASSLVSGNSGNTIYF. The CDR3 DNA reads as TGTGCCAGCAGCTTGGTCTCAGGGAACTCTGGAAACACCATATATTTT.

This clone appeared a single time. This sequence joins TRBV9 and TRBJ2-3; 8 bases align to TRBD1. CDR3 length: 13 amino acids. The V gene end was trimmed by 3 bases and the J gene end by 14 bases; junction bases not matched to a gene: 11. From germline, CDR1 is SGDLS and CDR2 YYNGEE. The CDR3: CASSGKGQGPLYF. CDR3 nucleotide sequence: TGTGCCAGCAGCGGGAAAGGACAGGGCCCACTGTATTTT.

The chain employs TRBV29-1 and TRBJ2-7; D is uncertain. CDR1 SQVTM and CDR2 ANQGSEA come from the germline V gene. The CDR3 has 13 amino acids. V was cut by 7 bases and J by 4 bases, with 17 bases left in between. The CDR3 is CSALVANRYEQYF. The CDR3, as DNA: TGCAGCGCGTTAGTAGCCAACCGGTACGAGCAGTACTTC.

This clone is a singleton in its sample. This chain uses TRBV7-2 with TRBJ1-2, with D perhaps matching TRBD1 (6 bases). The V end lost 5 bases, the J end lost 2 bases, and 12 bases lay between the germline ends. The germline V gene has CDR1 SGHTA and CDR2 FQGNSA. The length of the CDR3 is 14 residues. The CDR3, as DNA: TGTGCCAGCAGCATGGACAGCCGGAACTATGGCTACACCTTC. As protein: CASSMDSRNYGYTF. Variable domain in full (rest from reference TRBV7-2 and TRBJ1-2): GAGVSQSPSNKVTEKGKDVELRCDPISGHTALYWYRQSLGQGLEFLIYFQGNSAPDKSGLPSDRFSAERTGGSVSTLTIQRTQQEDSAVYLCASSMDSRNYGYTFGSGTRLTVV.

The CDR3 loop reads CASSLLGQGLETQYF. The CDR3 DNA is TGTGCCAGCAGCTTACTAGGACAGGGTTTGGAGACCCAGTACTTC. This sequence joins TRBV11-1 and TRBJ2-5; TRBD1 agrees at 8 bases. Trimming at V came to 2 bases and at J to 5 bases, leaving 7 bases not matched to a gene. Germline CDR1 reads SGHAT; CDR2 reads FQDESV (reference sequence). The length of the CDR3 is 15 residues.

The rearrangement links TRBV15 to TRBJ2-5, with D unclear. The CDR3 has 14 amino acids. V was trimmed by 0 bases and J by 10 bases, leaving 15 bases between them. The V gene's germline CDR1 is LNHNV and CDR2 YYDKDF (reference sequence). CDR3 in amino acids: CATSRDRGPGFQYF. The CDR3, as DNA: TGTGCCACCAGCAGAGATCGTGGGCCAGGATTCCAGTACTTC.

This clone was counted between two and nine times. The chain joins TRBV7-2 to TRBJ1-2; 7 bases line up with TRBD1. Trimming removed 6 bases from V and 7 bases from J; junction bases left unmatched: 11. This CDR3 has 14 residues. Germline lookup yields CDR1 SGHTA and CDR2 FQGNSA. The CDR3, as DNA: TGTGCCAGCAGTCGTACAGGGGCGGCTGGTGGCTACACCTTC. Residues: CASSRTGAAGGYTF.

The J gene is TRBJ2-7, the V gene TRBV29-1; 7 positions agree with TRBD1. With V trimmed by 2 bases and J by 4 bases, 5 bases remained unmatched. The CDR3 runs to 13 residues. Germline V gives CDR1 SQVTM, CDR2 ANQGSEA. CDR3 loop: CSVETDRDYEQYF. Written as DNA, the CDR3 is TGCAGCGTTGAAACTGACAGGGATTACGAGCAGTACTTC.

In its sample, this clone is medium-sized. CDR3 loop: CASSLEGAGWTEAFF. The CDR3 DNA follows: TGCGCCAGCAGCTTGGAGGGGGCAGGGTGGACTGAAGCTTTCTTT. The chain couples TRBV5-1 to TRBJ1-1; 7 bases map to TRBD1. The CDR3 is made up of 15 amino acids. V shed 0 bases, J shed 5 bases, and the junction held 7 bases outside the gene matches. Germline CDR1 reads SGHRS; CDR2 reads YFSETQ.

The chain has TRBV21-1 and TRBJ2-7; the table calls TRBD1, which could not be checked here. TRBV21-1 is a listed pseudogene. This CDR3 comprises 15 residues. CDR3 region: CASSKNEGESYEQYF. CDR3 DNA sequence: TGTGCCAGCAGCAAAAACGAGGGGGAATCCTACGAGCAGTACTTC.

V usage is TRBV19 and J usage is TRBJ2-5; 10 bases fit TRBD2. CDR1 and CDR2 (germline): LNHDA, SQIVND (reference sequence). The V and J ends lost 3 bases and 1 base, in that order; junction bases with no gene match: 5. The CDR3 sequence is 16 residues long. The CDR3 bases are TGTGCCAGTAGTATTTTAGCGGGGGGCGTCCAAGAGACCCAGTACTTC. Translating gives CASSILAGGVQETQYF.

This clone turned up a few times. The CDR3 nucleotides read TGTGCCAGCAGTTCCGGGACAGGGGAGACCGGGGAGCTGTTTTTT. Its translation: CASSSGTGETGELFF. V gene TRBV6-5 combines with J gene TRBJ2-2; TRBD1 matches 10 bases. Unmatched junction bases numbered 4, after V lost 4 bases and J lost 5 bases. This CDR3 has 15 residues. Germline loops: CDR1 MNHEY, CDR2 SVGAGI.

The chain uses TRBV6-1 and TRBJ2-7; 8 bases are a match to TRBD2. The germline gives CDR1 MNHNS, CDR2 SASEGT. The CDR3 sequence is 13 residues long. The J segment lost 4 bases and the V segment lost 9 bases, leaving 8 bases of the junction unmatched. The CDR3 DNA reads as TGTGCCAGGATCGATTCGGGGGGGTACGAGCAGTACTTC. Residues: CARIDSGGYEQYF.

The chain uses TRBV2 and TRBJ2-2, with TRBD2 identical over 7 bases. The germline V gene has CDR1 SNHLY and CDR2 FYNNEI. This CDR3 spans 15 amino acids. V shed 5 bases and J 1 base; nucleotides not matched to a gene: 4. DNA of the CDR3: TGTGCCAGCAGTCCGACTAGCTGGAACACCGGGGAGCTGTTTTTT. It translates to CASSPTSWNTGELFF.

The chain employs TRBV28 and TRBJ1-5; no reliable D call. The CDR3 is made up of 16 amino acids. V was shortened by 4 bases and J by 2 bases, with 15 bases between the two germline ends. Germline CDR1 MDHEN, CDR2 SYDVKM. The CDR3 sequence: CASSSREGVGNQPQHF. Written as DNA, the CDR3 is TGTGCCAGCAGTTCCCGAGAGGGCGTGGGCAATCAGCCCCAGCATTTT.

The chain carries TRBV7-9 and TRBJ2-5; 9 bases line up with TRBD1. This CDR3 is 18 amino acids long. From germline, CDR1 is SEHNR and CDR2 FQNEAQ (reference sequence). The V gene end was trimmed by 2 bases and the J gene end by 2 bases; junction bases not matched to a gene: 12. CDR3 protein: CASSLRGAGTGSQETQYF. CDR3 in DNA: TGTGCCAGCAGCTTACGAGGGGCCGGGACAGGGTCACAAGAGACCCAGTACTTC.

The sample holds one count of this clone. V and J are TRBV10-3 and TRBJ2-7; D may be TRBD1 (5 bases). CDR3 length equals 12 residues. The V end was cut by 7 bases, the J end by 5 bases, with 12 bases between. Germline V lookup: CDR1 ENHRY, CDR2 SYGVKD. CDR3 amino acids: CAITSGKHEQYF. The CDR3 DNA reads as TGTGCCATCACCTCAGGGAAACACGAGCAGTACTTC.

V is TRBV10-3 and J is TRBJ2-1; weak D call: TRBD1 (5 bases). Germline CDR1 reads ENHRY; CDR2 reads SYGVKD. This CDR3 comprises 14 residues. Trimming stripped 2 bases from V and 8 bases from J, with 13 bases between. CDR3: CAISEAGLYDEQFF. CDR3 nucleotide sequence: TGTGCCATCAGTGAGGCAGGGCTTTACGATGAGCAGTTCTTC.

The chain couples TRBV5-6 to TRBJ2-3; possibly TRBD2 for D (6 bases). The CDR3 runs 14 residues. Germline assignment: CDR1 SGHDT and CDR2 YYEEEE. The V end lost 5 bases, the J end lost 0 bases, and 10 bases lay between the germline ends. The CDR3 here is CASRRRASTDTQYF. The CDR3 DNA sequence: TGTGCCAGCAGGAGGAGGGCTAGCACAGATACGCAGTATTTT.

V and J are TRBV7-8 and TRBJ2-7; 9 nucleotides agree with TRBD2. The junction had 1 base not matched to a gene; V was cut back by 1 base and J by 0 bases. Germline V lookup: CDR1 SGHVS, CDR2 FQNEAQ. CDR3 length: 15 residues. The CDR3 DNA reads as TGTGCCAGCAGCTTAGGGACTAGCGCCTCCTACGAGCAGTACTTC. This encodes CASSLGTSASYEQYF.

The CDR3 spells CASSPRAGGVGETQYF. Written as DNA, the CDR3 is TGCGCCAGCAGCCCCCGAGCGGGGGGGGTGGGAGAGACCCAGTACTTC. The J gene is TRBJ2-5, the V gene TRBV5-1; 10 bases are shared with TRBD2. The CDR3 loop spans 16 amino acids. The trim removed 4 bases at V and 4 bases at J, leaving 10 bases unmatched. Germline CDR1 and CDR2: SGHRS and YFSETQ.

The chain carries TRBV5-5 and TRBJ2-3; a possible D gene is TRBD2 (5 bases). Trimming removed 0 bases at V and 1 base at J, with 9 bases between. This CDR3 comprises 15 residues. Germline assignment: CDR1 SGHKS and CDR2 YYEKEE (reference sequence). CDR3 sequence: CASSLDAGGTDTQYF. CDR3 coding DNA: TGTGCCAGCAGCTTGGACGCCGGGGGCACAGATACGCAGTATTTT.

The gene calls are TRBV4-1 and TRBJ1-5, with no clear D. In germline, CDR1 is MGHRA, CDR2 YSYEKL. There are 15 residues in the CDR3. V was trimmed by 1 base and J by 1 base, leaving 8 bases between them. This CDR3 reads CASSQARESNQPQHF. As DNA, the CDR3 is TGCGCCAGCAGCCAAGCCCGGGAAAGCAATCAGCCCCAGCATTTT.

The chain is built from TRBV4-2 and TRBJ2-2, with 8 positions matching TRBD1. The CDR3 has 16 amino acids. Germline loops: CDR1 LGHNA, CDR2 YNFKEQ. With 4 bases clipped from V and 5 bases from J, the junction kept 9 bases outside the gene matches. The CDR3 sequence is CASSPRTGIVTGELFF. As DNA, the CDR3 is TGTGCCAGCAGCCCCCGGACAGGGATAGTTACCGGGGAGCTGTTTTTT.

The chain carries TRBV27 and TRBJ2-7; 9 positions agree with TRBD1. Germline CDR1 is MNHEY and CDR2 is SMNVEV (reference sequence). Germline trimming cut 5 bases from V and 5 bases from J; bases unmatched to any gene: 10. This CDR3 contains 15 residues. The CDR3 DNA is TGTGCCAGCAGTATTGGGACAGGGTTTTGGGACGAGCAGTACTTC. Translation gives CASSIGTGFWDEQYF.

J is TRBJ1-1 and V is TRBV29-1; unclear D gene. This CDR3 is built from 12 residues. V dropped 3 bases and J dropped 8 bases, with 13 bases sitting between them. Germline V gene lookup returns CDR1 SQVTM and CDR2 ANQGSEA. CDR3 DNA: TGCAGCGTTGATTCGAGGTCAGCCGAAGCTTTCTTT. Its protein is CSVDSRSAEAFF.

The chain is built from TRBV11-2 and TRBJ2-7, with TRBD2 matching 7 bases. The CDR3 is 14 residues long. The junction had 11 bases not matched to a gene; V was cut back by 5 bases and J by 7 bases. Looked up from germline, CDR1 is SGHAT and CDR2 is FQNNGV. In nucleotides, the CDR3 is TGTGCCAGCAGCCTTCTAGCGGCCCTTGGGGAGCAGTACTTC. Its translation is CASSLLAALGEQYF.

The chain has TRBV21-1 and TRBJ2-3; the table calls TRBD1, which could not be checked here. TRBV21-1 is listed as a pseudogene. The CDR3 has 16 amino acids. CDR3 DNA sequence: TGTGCCAGCAGCAATTGTGCAGACAGGGGCACAGATACGCAGTATTTT. It codes for CASSNCADRGTDTQYF.

The rearrangement joins TRBV4-1 to TRBJ1-5; maybe TRBD1 (5 bases). The germline V and J ends were trimmed by 4 bases and 5 bases, with 12 bases remaining between them. CDR3 length: 14 amino acids. CDR1 and CDR2 from the germline V gene are MGHRA and YSYEKL. DNA of the CDR3: TGCGCCAGCAGCCGGGTTCAGGGTGATCAGCCCCAGCATTTT. Its protein product is CASSRVQGDQPQHF.